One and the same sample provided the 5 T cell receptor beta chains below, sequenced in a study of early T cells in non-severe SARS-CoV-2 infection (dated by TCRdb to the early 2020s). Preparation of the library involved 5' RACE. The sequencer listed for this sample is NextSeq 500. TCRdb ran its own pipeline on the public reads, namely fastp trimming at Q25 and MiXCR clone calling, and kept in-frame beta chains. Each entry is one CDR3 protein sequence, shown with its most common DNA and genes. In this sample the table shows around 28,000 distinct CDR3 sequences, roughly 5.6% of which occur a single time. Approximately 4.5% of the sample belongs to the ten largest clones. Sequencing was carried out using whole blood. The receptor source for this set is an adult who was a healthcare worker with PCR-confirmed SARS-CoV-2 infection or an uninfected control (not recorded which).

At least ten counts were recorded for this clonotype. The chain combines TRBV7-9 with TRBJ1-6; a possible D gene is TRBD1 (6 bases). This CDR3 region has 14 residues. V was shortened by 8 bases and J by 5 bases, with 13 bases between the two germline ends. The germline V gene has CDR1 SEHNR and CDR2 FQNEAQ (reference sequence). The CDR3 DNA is TGTGCCAGCGCGGACAGTCCGAATAATTCACCCCTCCACTTT. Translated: CASADSPNNSPLHF. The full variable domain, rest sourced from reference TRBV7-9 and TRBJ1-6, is DTGVSQNPRHKITKRGQNVTFRCDPISEHNRLYWYRQTLGQGPEFLTYFQNEAQLEKSRLLSDRFSAERPKGSFSTLEIQRTEQGDSAMYLCASADSPNNSPLHFGNGTRLTVT.

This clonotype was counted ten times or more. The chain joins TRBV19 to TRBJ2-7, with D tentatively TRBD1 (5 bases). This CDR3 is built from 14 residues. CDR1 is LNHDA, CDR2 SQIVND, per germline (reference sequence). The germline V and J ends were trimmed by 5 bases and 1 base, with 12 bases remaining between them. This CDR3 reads CASSPGHASYEQYF. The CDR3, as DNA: TGTGCCAGTAGTCCCGGACATGCTTCCTACGAGCAGTACTTC.

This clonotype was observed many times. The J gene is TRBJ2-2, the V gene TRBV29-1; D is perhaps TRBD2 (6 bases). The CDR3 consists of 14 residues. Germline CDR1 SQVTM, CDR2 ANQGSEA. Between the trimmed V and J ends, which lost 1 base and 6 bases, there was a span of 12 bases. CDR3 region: CSVEGVGRPGELFF. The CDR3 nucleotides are TGCAGCGTTGAAGGGGTAGGGAGGCCCGGGGAGCTGTTTTTT.

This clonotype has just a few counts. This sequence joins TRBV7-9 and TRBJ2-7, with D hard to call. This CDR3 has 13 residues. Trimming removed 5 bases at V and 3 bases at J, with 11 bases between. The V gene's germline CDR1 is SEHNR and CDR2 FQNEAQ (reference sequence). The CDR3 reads CASSPSPGYEQYF. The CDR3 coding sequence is TGTGCCAGCAGCCCGAGCCCCGGCTACGAGCAGTACTTC. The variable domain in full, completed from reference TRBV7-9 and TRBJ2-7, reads DTGVSQNPRHKITKRGQNVTFRCDPISEHNRLYWYRQTLGQGPEFLTYFQNEAQLEKSRLLSDRFSAERPKGSFSTLEIQRTEQGDSAMYLCASSPSPGYEQYFGPGTRLTVT.

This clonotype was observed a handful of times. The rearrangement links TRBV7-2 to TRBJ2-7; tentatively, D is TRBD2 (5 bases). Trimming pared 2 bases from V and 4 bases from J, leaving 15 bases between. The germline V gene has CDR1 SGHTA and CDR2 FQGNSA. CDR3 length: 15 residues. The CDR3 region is CASSLLEFGMYEQYF. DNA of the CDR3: TGTGCCAGCAGCTTATTGGAATTCGGGATGTACGAGCAGTACTTC.